The TCR beta chain under discussion was sequenced for a study of cytomegalovirus exposure and HLA in healthy donors. Study summary: There were 90 million to 140 million unique TCR beta sequences, drawn from about 179 million T cells, in an earlier analysis.

The primer mix had 60 Vbeta and 13 Jbeta primers. Using immunoSEQ multiplex PCR, the repertoire was profiled, and TCRdb retains in-frame clones only, with some absent. This sample has about 280,000 clones; around 90% occur once, and the top ten carry roughly 2.1%. As concerns this clone: The antigen is undetermined. The junction does not match germline at one end; this may be a read error.

The study, taken as a whole, reports: Earlier analysis found most TCR beta V segments productive about 90% or about 30% of the time. Later on, an analysis showed TCR association rates differing by HLA locus, with DRB1 the most and HLA-C the fewest. Near-uniform donor sequencing depth was presumed by presence/absence analyses.

Sequencing input: PBMCs. The sequence came from a woman aged 18-29 years in good health and CMV-seronegative.

CDR3 protein: CSVNRGNAGELFF. DNA of the CDR3: TGCAGCGTTAACAGGGGGAACGCCGGGGAGCTGTTTTTT. This chain joins TRBV29-1 and TRBJ2-2, with 8 bases aligning to TRBD1. This CDR3 has 13 amino acids. The V gene's germline CDR1 is SQVTM and CDR2 ANQGSEA.